This entry lists 12 T cell receptor beta chains sequenced from one sample in a study of patients and donors after allogeneic stem cell transplantation. Via MiXCR, TCRdb re-called the RT-PCR reads, giving one row per CDR3 protein. Among 190,000 or so distinct CDR3 sequences listed, 35% to 50% were seen once. Material: blood, either unsorted or a sorted T cell fraction (not recorded which). The receptor set was obtained from a human donor who was either an allogeneic HSCT recipient or a stem cell or donor lymphocyte infusion donor (not recorded which). It is not recorded whose cells these are; they may come from a transplant donor.

This clonotype was seen only a few times. The chain combines TRBV9 with TRBJ1-1; possible D gene TRBD1, 5 bases. The germline V gene has CDR1 SGDLS and CDR2 YYNGEE. The CDR3 runs to 15 residues. With 4 bases removed from V and 0 bases from J, the gap between germline ends came to 13 bases. The CDR3 DNA follows: TGTGCCAGCAGCCCCCAGGGACCGGTGAACACTGAAGCTTTCTTT. This gives the protein CASSPQGPVNTEAFF.

The chain links TRBV20-1 to TRBJ1-2, with D perhaps matching TRBD1 (5 bases). The CDR3 runs to 14 residues. Trimming removed 2 bases at V and 2 bases at J, with 12 bases between. CDR1 is DFQATT and CDR2 is SNEGSKA in the germline V gene (reference sequence). The DNA for the CDR3 is TGCAGTGCTAGAAAGGATGGGGACAACTATGGCTACACCTTC. This translates into CSARKDGDNYGYTF.

This chain connects TRBV6-6 to TRBJ1-1; D is unclear. Germline CDR1 and CDR2: MNHNY and SVGAGI (reference sequence). Deletions cut 6 bases from V and 7 bases from J, with 12 bases between. The CDR3 covers 12 residues. The chain's CDR3 is CASSSAALEAFF. As DNA, the CDR3 is TGTGCCAGCAGCTCGGCCGCCCTTGAAGCTTTCTTT.

This clonotype was recorded once. J is TRBJ2-1 and V is TRBV5-1; TRBD2 matches 7 bases. The V segment lost 0 bases and the J segment 3 bases; nucleotides outside the gene matches: 6. The CDR3 length is 16 residues. Germline V gene sequence: CDR1 SGHRS, CDR2 YFSETQ. CDR3 sequence (DNA): TGCGCCAGCAGCTTGGAGCTAGCGGAATACTACAATGAGCAGTTCTTC. Translating it yields CASSLELAEYYNEQFF. The full variable domain, its missing parts supplied by reference TRBV5-1 and TRBJ2-1, is KAGVTQTPRYLIKTRGQQVTLSCSPISGHRSVSWYQQTPGQGLQFLFEYFSETQRNKGNFPGRFSGRQFSNSRSEMNVSTLELGDSALYLCASSLELAEYYNEQFFGPGTRLTVL.

This chain links TRBV4-2 with TRBJ2-1, with D perhaps matching TRBD2 (5 bases). Trimming stripped 6 bases from V and 0 bases from J, with 15 bases between. Germline V gene data show CDR1 as LGHNA and CDR2 as YNFKEQ. This CDR3 has 16 residues. The CDR3 DNA reads TGTGCCAGCAGTCTACCCCCGGGAAGCTCCTACAATGAGCAGTTCTTC. This translates into CASSLPPGSSYNEQFF.

This chain uses TRBV28 with TRBJ1-1; 8 nucleotides line up with TRBD1. Trimming took 2 bases from V and 0 from J; bases not matched to a gene: 8. Per germline, CDR1 MDHEN and CDR2 SYDVKM. This CDR3 has 17 residues. CDR3 residues: CASSLIRGQVMNTEAFF. The CDR3 coding sequence is TGTGCCAGCAGTTTAATAAGGGGACAGGTCATGAACACTGAAGCTTTCTTT.

In DNA form, the CDR3 reads TGCGCCAGCAGCCAAGGGGTTCCCCCGGGCTATGGCTACACCTTC. This translates into CASSQGVPPGYGYTF. This chain connects TRBV4-3 to TRBJ1-2; D is uncertain. Trimming pared 1 base from V and 4 bases from J, leaving 13 bases between. The CDR3 totals 15 residues. The germline V gene encodes CDR1 LGHNA and CDR2 YSLEER.

This clonotype appeared a few times. A junction end diverges from the germline sequence, so it may reflect a read error. This rearrangement joins TRBV4-3 to TRBJ2-5; D is unresolved. Germline V gene data show CDR1 as LGHNA and CDR2 as YSLEER. This CDR3 contains 14 residues. CDR3 bases: TGCGCCAGCAGTCAAGGCGCCAACCAAGAGACCCAGTACTTC. Its protein is CASSQGANQETQYF.

Only a few counts were recorded for this clonotype. The chain has TRBV28 and TRBJ2-3; D is uncertain. Germline-derived CDR1 and CDR2 are MDHEN and SYDVKM. The V and J ends lost 6 bases and 3 bases respectively, with 7 bases between them. CDR3 length: 12 amino acids. The CDR3 here is CASSELTDTQYF. The DNA of the CDR3 is TGTGCCAGCAGCGAACTTACAGATACGCAGTATTTT.

The chain employs TRBV6-5 and TRBJ1-2; TRBD1 is a possible D gene (6 bases). CDR3 length: 13 amino acids. With 5 bases removed from V and 4 bases from J, the gap between germline ends came to 11 bases. CDR1 MNHEY and CDR2 SVGAGI come from the germline V gene. The CDR3 region is CASSPDSSYGYTF. The CDR3 nucleotides read TGTGCCAGCAGTCCGGACAGTTCCTATGGCTACACCTTC.

The gene calls are TRBV11-3 and TRBJ2-7; tentatively, D is TRBD2 (6 bases). Trimming removed 5 bases from V and 5 bases from J, with 10 bases in between. Per germline, CDR1 SGHNT and CDR2 YENEEA. The length of the CDR3 is 12 residues. This chain's CDR3 is CASSQEGDEQYF. CDR3 in DNA: TGTGCCAGCAGCCAGGAGGGAGACGAGCAGTACTTC.

In its sample, this clonotype was seen a few times. The chain employs TRBV7-8 and TRBJ1-4; unclear D gene. Trimming took 1 base from V and 0 from J, leaving 3 bases between them. This CDR3 spans 14 amino acids. Germline CDR1 and CDR2: SGHVS and FQNEAQ. The CDR3 reads CASSLGATNEKLFF. The CDR3 DNA reads as TGTGCCAGCAGCTTAGGTGCAACTAATGAAAAACTGTTTTTT.